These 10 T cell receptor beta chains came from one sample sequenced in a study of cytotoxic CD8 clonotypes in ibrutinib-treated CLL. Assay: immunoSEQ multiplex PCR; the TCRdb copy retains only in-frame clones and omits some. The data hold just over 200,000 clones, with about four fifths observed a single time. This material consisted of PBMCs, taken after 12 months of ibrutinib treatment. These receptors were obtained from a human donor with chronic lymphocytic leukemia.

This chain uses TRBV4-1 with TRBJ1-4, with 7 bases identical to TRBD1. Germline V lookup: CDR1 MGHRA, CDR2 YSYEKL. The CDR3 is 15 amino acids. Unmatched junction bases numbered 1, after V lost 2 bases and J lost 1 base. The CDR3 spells CASSQRQGTNEKLFF. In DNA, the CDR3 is TGCGCCAGCAGCCAAAGACAGGGAACTAATGAAAAACTGTTTTTT.

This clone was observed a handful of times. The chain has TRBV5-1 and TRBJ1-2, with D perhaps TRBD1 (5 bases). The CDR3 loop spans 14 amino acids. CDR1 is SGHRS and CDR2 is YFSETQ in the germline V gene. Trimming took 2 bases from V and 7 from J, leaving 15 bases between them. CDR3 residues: CASSFLPGTSGYTF. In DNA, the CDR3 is TGCGCCAGCAGCTTCTTACCCGGGACCTCTGGCTACACCTTC.

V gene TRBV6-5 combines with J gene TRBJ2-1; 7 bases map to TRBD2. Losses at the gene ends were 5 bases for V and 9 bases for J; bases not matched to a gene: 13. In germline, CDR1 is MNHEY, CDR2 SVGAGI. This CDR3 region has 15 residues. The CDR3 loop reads CASSPSGTLGGEQFF. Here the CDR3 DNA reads TGTGCCAGCAGTCCTAGCGGAACTTTGGGGGGTGAGCAGTTCTTC.

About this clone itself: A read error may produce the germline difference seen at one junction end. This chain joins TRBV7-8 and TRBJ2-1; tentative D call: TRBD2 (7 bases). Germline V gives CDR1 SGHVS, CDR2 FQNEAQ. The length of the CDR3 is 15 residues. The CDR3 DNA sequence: TGTGCCGGCAGCGTCGGGGGGCTAGCGAATCGTGAGCAGTTCTTC. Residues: CAGSVGGLANREQFF. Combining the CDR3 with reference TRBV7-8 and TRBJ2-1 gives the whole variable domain GAGVSQSPRYKVAKRGQDVALRCDPISGHVSLFWYQQALGQGPEFLTYFQNEAQLDKSGLPSDRFFAERPEGSVSTLKIQRTQQEDSAVYLCAGSVGGLANREQFFGPGTRLTVL.

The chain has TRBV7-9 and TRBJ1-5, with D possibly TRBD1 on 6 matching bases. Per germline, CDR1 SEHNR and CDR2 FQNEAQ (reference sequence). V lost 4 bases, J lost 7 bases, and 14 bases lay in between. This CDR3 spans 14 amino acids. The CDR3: CASSSQGPPQPQHF. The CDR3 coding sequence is TGTGCCAGCAGCTCACAGGGTCCCCCCCAGCCCCAGCATTTT.

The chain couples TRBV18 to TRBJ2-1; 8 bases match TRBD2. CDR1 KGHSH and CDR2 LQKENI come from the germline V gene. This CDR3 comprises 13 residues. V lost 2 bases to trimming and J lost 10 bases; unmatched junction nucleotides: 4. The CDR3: CASSPGTSGEQFF. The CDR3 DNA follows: TGTGCCAGCTCACCAGGGACTAGTGGCGAGCAGTTCTTC.

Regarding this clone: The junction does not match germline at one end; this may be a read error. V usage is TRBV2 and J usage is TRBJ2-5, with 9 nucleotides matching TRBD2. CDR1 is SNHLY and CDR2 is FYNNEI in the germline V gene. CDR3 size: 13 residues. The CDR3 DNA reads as TGTGCCAGCAGATCAATGGGGGGACTAGCAAAGAACTTC. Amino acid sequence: CASRSMGGLAKNF.

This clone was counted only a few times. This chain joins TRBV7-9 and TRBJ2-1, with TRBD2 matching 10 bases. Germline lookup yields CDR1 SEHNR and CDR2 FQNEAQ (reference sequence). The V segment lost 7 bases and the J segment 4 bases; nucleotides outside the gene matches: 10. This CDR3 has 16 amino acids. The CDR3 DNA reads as TGTGCCAGCACGCCGGACGCGACTAGCGGGTACAATGAGCAGTTCTTC. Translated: CASTPDATSGYNEQFF. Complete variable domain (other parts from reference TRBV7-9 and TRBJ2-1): DTGVSQNPRHKITKRGQNVTFRCDPISEHNRLYWYRQTLGQGPEFLTYFQNEAQLEKSRLLSDRFSAERPKGSFSTLEIQRTEQGDSAMYLCASTPDATSGYNEQFFGPGTRLTVL.

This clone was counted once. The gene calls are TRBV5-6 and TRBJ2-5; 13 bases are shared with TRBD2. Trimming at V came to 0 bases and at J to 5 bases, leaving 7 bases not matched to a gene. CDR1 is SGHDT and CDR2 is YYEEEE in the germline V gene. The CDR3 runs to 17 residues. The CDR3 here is CASSLVTSGRAVETQYF. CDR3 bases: TGTGCCAGCAGCTTGGTAACTAGCGGGAGGGCCGTGGAGACCCAGTACTTC.

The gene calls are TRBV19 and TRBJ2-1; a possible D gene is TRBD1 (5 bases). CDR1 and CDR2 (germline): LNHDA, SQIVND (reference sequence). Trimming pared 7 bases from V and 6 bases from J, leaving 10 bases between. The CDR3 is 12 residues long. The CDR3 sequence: CASTDSFNEQFF. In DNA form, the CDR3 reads TGTGCCAGTACCGACAGTTTCAATGAGCAGTTCTTC. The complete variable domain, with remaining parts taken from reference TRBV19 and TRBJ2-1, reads DGGITQSPKYLFRKEGQNVTLSCEQNLNHDAMYWYRQDPGQGLRLIYYSQIVNDFQKGDIAEGYSVSREKKESFPLTVTSAQKNPTAFYLCASTDSFNEQFFGPGTRLTVL.